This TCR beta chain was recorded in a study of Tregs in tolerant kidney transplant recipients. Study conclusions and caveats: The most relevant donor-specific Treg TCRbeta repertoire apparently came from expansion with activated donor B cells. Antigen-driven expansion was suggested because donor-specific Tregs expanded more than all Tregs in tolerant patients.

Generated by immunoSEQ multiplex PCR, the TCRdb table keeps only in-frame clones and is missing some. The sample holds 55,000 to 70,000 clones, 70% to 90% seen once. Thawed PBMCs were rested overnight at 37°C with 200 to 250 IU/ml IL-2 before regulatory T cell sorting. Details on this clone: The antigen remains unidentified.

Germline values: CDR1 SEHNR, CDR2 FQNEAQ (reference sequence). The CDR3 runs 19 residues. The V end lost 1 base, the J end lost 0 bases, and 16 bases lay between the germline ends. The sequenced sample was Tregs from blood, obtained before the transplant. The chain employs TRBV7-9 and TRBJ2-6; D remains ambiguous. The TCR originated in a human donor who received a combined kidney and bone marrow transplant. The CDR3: CASSLGTVPRSSGANVLTF. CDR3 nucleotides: TGTGCCAGCAGCTTAGGAACAGTACCACGGAGCTCTGGGGCCAACGTCCTGACTTTC.